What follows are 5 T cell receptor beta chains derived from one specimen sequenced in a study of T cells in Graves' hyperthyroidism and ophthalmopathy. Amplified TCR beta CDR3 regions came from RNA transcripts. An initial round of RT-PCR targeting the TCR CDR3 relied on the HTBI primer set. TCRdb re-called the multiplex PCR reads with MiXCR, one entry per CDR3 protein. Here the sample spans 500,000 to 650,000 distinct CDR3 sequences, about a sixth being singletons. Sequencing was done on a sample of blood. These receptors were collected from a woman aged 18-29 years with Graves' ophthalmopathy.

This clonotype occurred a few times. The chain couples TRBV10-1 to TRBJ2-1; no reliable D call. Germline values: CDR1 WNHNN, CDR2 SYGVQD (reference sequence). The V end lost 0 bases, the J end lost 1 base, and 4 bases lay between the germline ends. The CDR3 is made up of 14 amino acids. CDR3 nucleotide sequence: TGCGCCAGCAGTGAGTCGAAGTCCTACAATGAGCAGTTCTTC. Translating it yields CASSESKSYNEQFF.

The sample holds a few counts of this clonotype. The CDR3 nucleotides read TGTGCCAGCAGTGACACTAGCGGGGGGGCAAATGAGCAGTTCTTC. Amino acids: CASSDTSGGANEQFF. The chain has TRBV6-4 and TRBJ2-1; 13 nucleotides align to TRBD2. The ends lost 2 bases at V and 7 bases at J; junction bases unmatched: 2. The CDR3 runs to 15 residues. Germline CDR1 reads MRHNA; CDR2 reads SNTAGT.

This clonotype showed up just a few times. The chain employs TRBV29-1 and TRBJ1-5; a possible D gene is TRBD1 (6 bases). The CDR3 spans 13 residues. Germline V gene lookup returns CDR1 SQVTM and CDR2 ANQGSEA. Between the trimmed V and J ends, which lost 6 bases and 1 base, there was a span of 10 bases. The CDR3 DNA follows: TGCAGCGTAGCGGACAGAAGCAATCAGCCCCAGCATTTT. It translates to CSVADRSNQPQHF.

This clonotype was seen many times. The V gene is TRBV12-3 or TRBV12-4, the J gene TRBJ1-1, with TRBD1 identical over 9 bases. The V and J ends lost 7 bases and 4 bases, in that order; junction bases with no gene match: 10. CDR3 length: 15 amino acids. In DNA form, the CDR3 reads TGTGCCAGCACCAGAGGGAGACAGGGGGTCACTGAAGCTTTCTTT. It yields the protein CASTRGRQGVTEAFF.

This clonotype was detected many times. The CDR3 loop reads CSARSTSGVDYEQYF. Written as DNA, the CDR3 is TGCAGTGCTCGGAGTACTAGCGGAGTCGACTACGAGCAGTACTTC. V and J are TRBV20-1 and TRBJ2-7; 8 positions match TRBD2. In germline, CDR1 is DFQATT, CDR2 SNEGSKA (reference sequence). V lost 5 bases to trimming and J lost 3 bases; unmatched junction nucleotides: 12. CDR3 length equals 15 residues.